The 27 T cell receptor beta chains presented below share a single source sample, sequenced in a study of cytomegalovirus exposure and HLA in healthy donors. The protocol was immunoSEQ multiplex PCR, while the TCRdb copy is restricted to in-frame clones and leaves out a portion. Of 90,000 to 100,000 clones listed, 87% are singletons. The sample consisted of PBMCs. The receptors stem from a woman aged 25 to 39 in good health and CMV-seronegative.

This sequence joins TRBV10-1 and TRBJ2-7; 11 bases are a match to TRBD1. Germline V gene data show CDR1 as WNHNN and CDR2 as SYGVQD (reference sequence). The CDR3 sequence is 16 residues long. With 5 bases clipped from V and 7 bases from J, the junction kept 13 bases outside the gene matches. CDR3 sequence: CASSYKRTGGHKEQYF. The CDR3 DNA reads TGCGCCAGCAGTTACAAAAGGACAGGGGGCCATAAGGAGCAGTACTTC.

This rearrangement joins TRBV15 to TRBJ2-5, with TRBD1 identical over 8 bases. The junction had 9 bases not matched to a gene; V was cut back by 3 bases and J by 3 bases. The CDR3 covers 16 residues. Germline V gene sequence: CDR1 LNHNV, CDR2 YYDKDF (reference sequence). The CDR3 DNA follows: TGTGCCACCAGCAGCGGGACAGGTAAGGACAAAGAGACCCAGTACTTC. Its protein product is CATSSGTGKDKETQYF.

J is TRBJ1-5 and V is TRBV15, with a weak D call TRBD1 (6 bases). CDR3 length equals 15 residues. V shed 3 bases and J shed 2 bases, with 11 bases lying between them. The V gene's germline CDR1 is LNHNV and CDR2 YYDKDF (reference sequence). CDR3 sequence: CATSRYRERNQPQHF. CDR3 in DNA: TGTGCCACCAGCAGGTACAGGGAGCGCAATCAGCCCCAGCATTTT.

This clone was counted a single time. In DNA, the CDR3 is TGTGCCAGCAGCCCCCGGGGAGGGATGGGCACCGGGGAGCTGTTTTTT. This codes for CASSPRGGMGTGELFF. The V and J genes are TRBV7-9 and TRBJ2-2; 7 bases fit TRBD2. CDR1 and CDR2 (germline): SEHNR, FQNEAQ (reference sequence). This CDR3 is built from 16 residues. V was pared by 5 bases and J by 4 bases, with 10 bases of the junction left unmatched.

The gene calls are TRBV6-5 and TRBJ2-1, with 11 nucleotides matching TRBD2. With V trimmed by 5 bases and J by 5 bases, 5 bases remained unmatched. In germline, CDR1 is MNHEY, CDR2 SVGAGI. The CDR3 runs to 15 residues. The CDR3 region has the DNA TGTGCCAGCAGTCTTCCTAGCGGGGGGAACAATGAGCAGTTCTTC. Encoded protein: CASSLPSGGNNEQFF.

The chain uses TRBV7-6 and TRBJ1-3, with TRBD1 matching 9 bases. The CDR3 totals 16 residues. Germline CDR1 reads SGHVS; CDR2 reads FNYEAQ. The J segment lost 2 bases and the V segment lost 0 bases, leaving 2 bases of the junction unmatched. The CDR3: CASSLATGGPGNTIYF. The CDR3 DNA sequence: TGTGCCAGCAGCTTAGCGACAGGGGGACCTGGAAACACCATATATTTT.

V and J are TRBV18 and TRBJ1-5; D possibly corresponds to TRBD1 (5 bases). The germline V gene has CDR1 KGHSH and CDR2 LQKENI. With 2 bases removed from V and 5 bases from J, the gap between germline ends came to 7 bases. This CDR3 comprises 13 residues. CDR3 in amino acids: CASSPGGDQPQHF. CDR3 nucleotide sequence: TGTGCCAGCTCACCAGGAGGGGATCAGCCCCAGCATTTT.

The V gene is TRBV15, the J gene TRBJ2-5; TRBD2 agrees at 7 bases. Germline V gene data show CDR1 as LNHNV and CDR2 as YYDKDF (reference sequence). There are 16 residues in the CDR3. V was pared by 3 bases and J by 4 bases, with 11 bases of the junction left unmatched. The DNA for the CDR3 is TGTGCCACCAGCAGTGACGGTGGCGGGAGAGGAGAGACCCAGTACTTC. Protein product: CATSSDGGGRGETQYF.

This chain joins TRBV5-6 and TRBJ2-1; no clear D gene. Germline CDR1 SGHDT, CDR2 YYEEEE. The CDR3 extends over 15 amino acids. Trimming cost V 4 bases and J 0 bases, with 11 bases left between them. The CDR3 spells CASSPGGRSYNEQFF. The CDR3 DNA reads TGTGCCAGCAGCCCAGGTGGTCGCTCCTACAATGAGCAGTTCTTC. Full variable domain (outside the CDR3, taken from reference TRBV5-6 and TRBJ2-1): DAGVTQSPTHLIKTRGQQVTLRCSPKSGHDTVSWYQQALGQGPQFIFQYYEEEERQRGNFPDRFSGHQFPNYSSELNVNALLLGDSALYLCASSPGGRSYNEQFFGPGTRLTVL.

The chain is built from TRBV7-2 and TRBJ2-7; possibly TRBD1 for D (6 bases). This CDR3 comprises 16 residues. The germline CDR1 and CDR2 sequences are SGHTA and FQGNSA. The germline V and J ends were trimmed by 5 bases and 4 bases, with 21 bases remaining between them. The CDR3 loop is CASSHRDLGVGYEQYF. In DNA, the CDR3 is TGTGCCAGCAGCCACAGGGACCTCGGCGTGGGTTACGAGCAGTACTTC.

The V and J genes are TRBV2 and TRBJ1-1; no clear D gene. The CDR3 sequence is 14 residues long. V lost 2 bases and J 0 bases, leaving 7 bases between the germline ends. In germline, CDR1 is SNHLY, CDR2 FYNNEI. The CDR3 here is CASSELVLNTEAFF. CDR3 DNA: TGTGCCAGCAGTGAATTAGTCCTGAACACTGAAGCTTTCTTT.

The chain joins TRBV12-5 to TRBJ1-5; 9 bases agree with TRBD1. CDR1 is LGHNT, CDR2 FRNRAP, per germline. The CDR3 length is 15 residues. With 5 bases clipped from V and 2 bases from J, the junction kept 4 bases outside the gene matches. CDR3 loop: CASGIRDRGNQPQHF. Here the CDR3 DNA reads TGTGCTAGTGGTATCCGGGACAGGGGCAATCAGCCCCAGCATTTT. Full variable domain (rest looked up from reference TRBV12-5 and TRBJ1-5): DARVTQTPRHKVTEMGQEVTMRCQPILGHNTVFWYRQTMMQGLELLAYFRNRAPLDDSGMPKDRFSAEMPDATLATLKIQPSEPRDSAVYFCASGIRDRGNQPQHFGDGTRLSIL.

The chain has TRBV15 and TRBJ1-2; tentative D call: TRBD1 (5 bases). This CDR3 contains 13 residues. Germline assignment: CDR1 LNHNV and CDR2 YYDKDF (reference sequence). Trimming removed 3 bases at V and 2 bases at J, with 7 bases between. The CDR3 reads CATSRAGNYGYTF. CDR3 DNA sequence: TGTGCCACCAGCAGGGCAGGGAACTATGGCTACACCTTC. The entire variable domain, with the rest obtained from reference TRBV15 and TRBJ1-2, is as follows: DAMVIQNPRYQVTQFGKPVTLSCSQTLNHNVMYWYQQKSSQAPKLLFHYYDKDFNNEADTPDNFQSRRPNTSFCFLDIRSPGLGDTAMYLCATSRAGNYGYTFGSGTRLTVV.

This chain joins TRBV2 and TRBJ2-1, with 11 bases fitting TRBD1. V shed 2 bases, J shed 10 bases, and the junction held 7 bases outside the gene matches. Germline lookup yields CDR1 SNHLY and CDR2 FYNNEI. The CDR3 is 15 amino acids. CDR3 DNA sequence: TGTGCCAGCAGTGAATTCGGACAGGGGGCTGGGGAGCAGTTCTTC. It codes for CASSEFGQGAGEQFF.

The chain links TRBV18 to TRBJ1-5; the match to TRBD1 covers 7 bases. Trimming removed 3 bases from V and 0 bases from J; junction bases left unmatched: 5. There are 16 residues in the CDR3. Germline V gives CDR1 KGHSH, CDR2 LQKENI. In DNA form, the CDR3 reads TGTGCCAGCTCACCTCGGGGACAGTATAGCAATCAGCCCCAGCATTTT. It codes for CASSPRGQYSNQPQHF.

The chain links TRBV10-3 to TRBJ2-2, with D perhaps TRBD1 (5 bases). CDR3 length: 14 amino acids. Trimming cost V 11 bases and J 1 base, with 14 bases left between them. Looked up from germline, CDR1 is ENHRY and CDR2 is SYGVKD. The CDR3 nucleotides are TGTGCCGTAGACAGCTCCAGGAACACCGGGGAGCTGTTTTTT. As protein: CAVDSSRNTGELFF.

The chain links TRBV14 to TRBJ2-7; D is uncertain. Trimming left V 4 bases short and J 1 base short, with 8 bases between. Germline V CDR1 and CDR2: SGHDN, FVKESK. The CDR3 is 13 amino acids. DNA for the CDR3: TGTGCCAGCAGCCGAACAGATTCCTACGAGCAGTACTTC. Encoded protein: CASSRTDSYEQYF. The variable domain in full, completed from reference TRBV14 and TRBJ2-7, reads EAGVTQFPSHSVIEKGQTVTLRCDPISGHDNLYWYRRVMGKEIKFLLHFVKESKQDESGMPNNRFLAERTGGTYSTLKVQPAELEDSGVYFCASSRTDSYEQYFGPGTRLTVT.

The CDR3 here is CASSARGYEQYF. Written as DNA, the CDR3 is TGTGCCAGCAGCGCCAGAGGGTACGAGCAGTACTTC. The rearrangement links TRBV13 to TRBJ2-7; weak D call: TRBD2 (5 bases). Germline loops: CDR1 PRHDT, CDR2 FYEKMQ (reference sequence). Trimming removed 5 bases at V and 4 bases at J, with 9 bases between. The CDR3 loop spans 12 amino acids.

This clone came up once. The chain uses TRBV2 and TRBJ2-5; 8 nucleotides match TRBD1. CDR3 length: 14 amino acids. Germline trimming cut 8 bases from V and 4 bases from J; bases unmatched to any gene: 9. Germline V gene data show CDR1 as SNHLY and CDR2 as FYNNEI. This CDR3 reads CASCRGRGLETQYF. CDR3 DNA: TGTGCCAGCTGTCGGGGCAGGGGGCTAGAGACCCAGTACTTC. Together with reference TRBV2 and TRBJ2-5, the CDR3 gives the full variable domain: EPEVTQTPSHQVTQMGQEVILRCVPISNHLYFYWYRQILGQKVEFLVSFYNNEISEKSEIFDDQFSVERPDGSNFTLKIRSTKLEDSAMYFCASCRGRGLETQYFGPGTRLLVL.

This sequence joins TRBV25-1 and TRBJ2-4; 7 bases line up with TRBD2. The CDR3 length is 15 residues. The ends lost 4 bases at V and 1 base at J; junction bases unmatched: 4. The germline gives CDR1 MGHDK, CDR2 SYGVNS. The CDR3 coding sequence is TGTGCCAGCAGTGGGGTCGGGGGGGCCAAAAACATTCAGTACTTC. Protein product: CASSGVGGAKNIQYF.

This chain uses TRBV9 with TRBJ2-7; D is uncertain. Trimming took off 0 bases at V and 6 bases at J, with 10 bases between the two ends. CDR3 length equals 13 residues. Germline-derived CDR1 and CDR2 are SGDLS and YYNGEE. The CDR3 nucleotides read TGTGCCAGCAGCGTAGCAAGTGGAGCCGAGCAGTACTTC. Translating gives CASSVASGAEQYF.

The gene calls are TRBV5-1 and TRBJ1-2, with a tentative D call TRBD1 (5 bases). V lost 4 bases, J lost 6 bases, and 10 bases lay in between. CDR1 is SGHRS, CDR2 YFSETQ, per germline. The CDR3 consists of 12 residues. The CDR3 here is CASSPGGDGYTF. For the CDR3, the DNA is TGCGCCAGCAGCCCCGGGGGGGATGGCTACACCTTC.

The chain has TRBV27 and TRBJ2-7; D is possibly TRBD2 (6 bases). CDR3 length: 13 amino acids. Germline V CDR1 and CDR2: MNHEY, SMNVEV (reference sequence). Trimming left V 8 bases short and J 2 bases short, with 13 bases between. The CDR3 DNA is TGTGCCAGCGCGGAGGGGAGCACCTACGAGCAGTACTTC. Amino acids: CASAEGSTYEQYF.

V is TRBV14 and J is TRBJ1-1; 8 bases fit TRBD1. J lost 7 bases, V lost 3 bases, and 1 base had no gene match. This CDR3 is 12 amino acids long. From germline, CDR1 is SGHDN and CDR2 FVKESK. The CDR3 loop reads CASSQDRVEAFF. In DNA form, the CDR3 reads TGTGCCAGCAGCCAGGACAGGGTTGAAGCTTTCTTT.

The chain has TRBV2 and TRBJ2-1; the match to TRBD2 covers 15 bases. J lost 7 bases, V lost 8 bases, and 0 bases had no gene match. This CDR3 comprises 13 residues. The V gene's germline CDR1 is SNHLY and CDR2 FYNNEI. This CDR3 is CASGTSGGNEQFF. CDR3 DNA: TGTGCCAGCGGGACTAGCGGGGGGAATGAGCAGTTCTTC.

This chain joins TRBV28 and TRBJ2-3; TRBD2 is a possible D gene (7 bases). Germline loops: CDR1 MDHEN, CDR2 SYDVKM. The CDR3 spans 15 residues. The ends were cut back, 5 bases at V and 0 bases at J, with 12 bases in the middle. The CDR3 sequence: CASSTGGPSTDTQYF. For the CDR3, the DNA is TGTGCCAGCAGTACCGGGGGGCCTAGCACAGATACGCAGTATTTT.

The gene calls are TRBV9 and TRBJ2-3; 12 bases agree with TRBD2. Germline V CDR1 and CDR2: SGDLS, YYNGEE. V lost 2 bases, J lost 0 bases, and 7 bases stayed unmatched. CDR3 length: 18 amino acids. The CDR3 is CASSVLAGGGYSTDTQYF. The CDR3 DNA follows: TGTGCCAGCAGCGTCCTAGCGGGAGGGGGGTATAGCACAGATACGCAGTATTTT.